This passage covers 25 T cell receptor beta chains from one sample sequenced in a study of cytomegalovirus exposure and HLA in healthy donors. The PCR employed 60 Vbeta primers together with 13 Jbeta primers. This table comes from immunoSEQ multiplex PCR, and its TCRdb copy is limited to in-frame clones, with some not included. The sample consists of around 200,000 clones, roughly 90% of them appearing once. Sequencing input: PBMCs. Receptors were obtained from a woman aged 18-29 years in good health and CMV-seronegative.

This chain joins TRBV7-2 and TRBJ1-1; a possible D gene is TRBD1 (5 bases). Germline V CDR1 and CDR2: SGHTA, FQGNSA. V gave up 2 bases and J gave up 1 base, with 8 bases separating them. CDR3 length: 14 residues. In DNA, the CDR3 is TGTGCCAGCAGCTTAAGACAGTCGAACACTGAAGCTTTCTTT. It translates to CASSLRQSNTEAFF. The variable domain in full, with the rest retrieved from reference TRBV7-2 and TRBJ1-1, is GAGVSQSPSNKVTEKGKDVELRCDPISGHTALYWYRQSLGQGLEFLIYFQGNSAPDKSGLPSDRFSAERTGGSVSTLTIQRTQQEDSAVYLCASSLRQSNTEAFFGQGTRLTVV.

The V gene is TRBV5-6, the J gene TRBJ2-2; TRBD1 aligns across 8 bases. V shed 1 base, J shed 4 bases, and the junction held 3 bases outside the gene matches. Germline V gene sequence: CDR1 SGHDT, CDR2 YYEEEE. CDR3 size: 15 residues. CDR3 in amino acids: CASSLLDRATGELFF. The CDR3 DNA reads as TGTGCCAGCAGCTTGCTGGACAGGGCCACCGGGGAGCTGTTTTTT.

V usage is TRBV27 and J usage is TRBJ2-3; 8 bases are shared with TRBD1. This CDR3 is built from 14 residues. Germline trimming cut 2 bases from V and 6 bases from J; bases unmatched to any gene: 4. Per the germline V gene, CDR1 is MNHEY and CDR2 is SMNVEV (reference sequence). DNA of the CDR3: TGTGCCAGCAGTTTACAGGGGGCCTCGGATACGCAGTATTTT. It specifies CASSLQGASDTQYF.

The chain uses TRBV5-1 and TRBJ2-5, with 7 bases identical to TRBD2. Germline CDR1 and CDR2: SGHRS and YFSETQ. There are 14 residues in the CDR3. The V gene end was trimmed by 5 bases and the J gene end by 2 bases; junction bases not matched to a gene: 6. CDR3 residues: CASRSGRGQETQYF. The CDR3 region has the DNA TGCGCCAGCAGGTCGGGGCGGGGGCAAGAGACCCAGTACTTC.

The genes are TRBV5-4 and TRBJ2-7; D possibly corresponds to TRBD1 (5 bases). This CDR3 is built from 14 residues. Per the germline V gene, CDR1 is SGHNT and CDR2 is YYREEE (reference sequence). Trimming shortened V by 4 bases and J by 3 bases, and 14 bases separated the two germline ends. CDR3 region: CASSRQGRGYEQYF. CDR3 nucleotides: TGTGCCAGCAGCCGTCAGGGAAGAGGCTACGAGCAGTACTTC.

For this clone: Additional DNA sequences in this sample encode the identical CDR3. The chain recombines TRBV7-2 with TRBJ1-1; possible D gene TRBD1, 5 bases. This CDR3 has 13 residues. The V end was cut by 5 bases, the J end by 1 base, with 8 bases between. The germline V gene has CDR1 SGHTA and CDR2 FQGNSA. The chain's CDR3 is CASSEQGNTEAFF. The CDR3 region has the DNA TGTGCCAGCAGCGAGCAGGGGAACACTGAAGCTTTCTTT.

This clone was detected only a few times. The CDR3 sequence is CASRIQGAHTGELFF. CDR3 nucleotides: TGTGCCAGTAGGATACAGGGGGCCCACACCGGGGAGCTGTTTTTT. The rearrangement uses TRBV19 and TRBJ2-2, with 9 positions matching TRBD1. Germline CDR1 LNHDA, CDR2 SQIVND (reference sequence). J lost 3 bases, V lost 6 bases, and 5 bases had no gene match. This CDR3 has 15 amino acids.

The rearrangement uses TRBV9 and TRBJ2-3, with 8 positions matching TRBD2. Germline trimming cut 0 bases from V and 1 base from J; bases unmatched to any gene: 13. The CDR3 extends over 19 amino acids. In germline, CDR1 is SGDLS, CDR2 YYNGEE. The CDR3 nucleotides read TGTGCCAGCAGCGTAGGTCCCCCCTCGGCGGGAGGCCGCACAGATACGCAGTATTTT. Protein: CASSVGPPSAGGRTDTQYF.

The chain joins TRBV15 to TRBJ2-5, with D possibly matching TRBD2 (5 bases). V was clipped by 0 bases and J by 4 bases, with 12 bases between them. This CDR3 has 15 residues. Looked up from germline, CDR1 is LNHNV and CDR2 is YYDKDF (reference sequence). As DNA, the CDR3 is TGTGCCACCAGCAGAGATTGGGAGCATCGAGAGACCCAGTACTTC. Its translation is CATSRDWEHRETQYF.

This clone was observed a single time. This sequence joins TRBV27 and TRBJ1-2, with D possibly matching TRBD1 (6 bases). V lost 6 bases, J lost 2 bases, and 16 bases lay in between. Germline values: CDR1 MNHEY, CDR2 SMNVEV (reference sequence). The CDR3 totals 15 residues. DNA of the CDR3: TGTGCCAGCAGGCAAACAGGGATGGGGAACTATGGCTACACCTTC. This translates into CASRQTGMGNYGYTF.

This clone was detected only a few times. The chain employs TRBV6-5 and TRBJ2-5, with 8 bases aligning to TRBD2. The CDR3 consists of 14 residues. V was clipped by 5 bases and J by 5 bases; unmatched bases: 7. Germline values: CDR1 MNHEY, CDR2 SVGAGI. CDR3 nucleotides: TGTGCCAGCAGTCCCGGGAGGGGACATGAGACCCAGTACTTC. Translating gives CASSPGRGHETQYF.

The chain recombines TRBV7-2 with TRBJ2-5; 13 bases line up with TRBD2. Germline assignment: CDR1 SGHTA and CDR2 FQGNSA. The junction had 11 bases not matched to a gene; V was cut back by 5 bases and J by 5 bases. The CDR3 length is 17 residues. CDR3 DNA sequence: TGTGCCAGCAGCAAAAGACTAGCGGGAGGCCGAAGTGAGACCCAGTACTTC. Translation: CASSKRLAGGRSETQYF.

This clone was observed a handful of times. The chain recombines TRBV29-1 with TRBJ1-2, with 8 bases lining up with TRBD1. The junction had 6 bases not matched to a gene; V was cut back by 4 bases and J by 8 bases. This CDR3 is built from 12 residues. Germline CDR1 SQVTM, CDR2 ANQGSEA. The DNA for the CDR3 is TGCAGCGTTGCGTCAGGGGGCCGAGGCTACACCTTC. It translates to CSVASGGRGYTF.

J is TRBJ2-7 and V is TRBV6-5; 7 positions agree with TRBD2. CDR3 length: 13 amino acids. The V gene end was trimmed by 5 bases and the J gene end by 5 bases; junction bases not matched to a gene: 6. Per germline, CDR1 MNHEY and CDR2 SVGAGI. In nucleotides, the CDR3 is TGTGCCAGCAGTAAAAAGCGGGACCACGAGCAGTACTTC. The encoded protein is CASSKKRDHEQYF.

The J gene is TRBJ2-5, the V gene TRBV5-1; D is unresolved. CDR1 is SGHRS, CDR2 YFSETQ, per germline. This CDR3 comprises 15 residues. The ends were cut back, 4 bases at V and 1 base at J, with 14 bases in the middle. The CDR3 region has the DNA TGCGCCAGCAGCCCGGTCGTCGCCGCCCAAGAGACCCAGTACTTC. This sequence encodes CASSPVVAAQETQYF.

This rearrangement joins TRBV10-1 to TRBJ2-1; 10 nucleotides line up with TRBD2. CDR3 size: 15 residues. Germline CDR1 WNHNN, CDR2 SYGVQD (reference sequence). V shed 6 bases, J shed 6 bases, and the junction held 8 bases outside the gene matches. The CDR3 coding sequence is TGCGCCAGCAGAGACAGCGGGAGGGCTGGCAATGAGCAGTTCTTC. As protein: CASRDSGRAGNEQFF.

V and J are TRBV7-9 and TRBJ1-2, with 7 bases identical to TRBD1. Germline V gene sequence: CDR1 SEHNR, CDR2 FQNEAQ (reference sequence). There are 18 residues in the CDR3. V was clipped by 4 bases and J by 2 bases; unmatched bases: 16. CDR3 protein: CASSSNRQGFVANYGYTF. The CDR3 DNA reads as TGTGCCAGCAGCTCGAATCGACAGGGTTTTGTAGCCAACTATGGCTACACCTTC.

The gene calls are TRBV19 and TRBJ2-1, with 15 bases that match TRBD2. Per germline, CDR1 LNHDA and CDR2 SQIVND (reference sequence). V lost 4 bases to trimming and J lost 0 bases; unmatched junction nucleotides: 7. The CDR3 is 19 amino acids. For the CDR3, the DNA is TGTGCCAGTAGTACCTTGGGACTAGCGGGGGGAAGCTCCTACAATGAGCAGTTCTTC. It specifies CASSTLGLAGGSSYNEQFF.

This rearrangement joins TRBV4-2 to TRBJ2-1; no clear D gene. Trimming cost V 0 bases and J 7 bases, with 16 bases left between them. CDR1 LGHNA and CDR2 YNFKEQ come from the germline V gene. The CDR3 is 16 amino acids. The CDR3 here is CASSQDPGRYGNEQFF. In DNA, the CDR3 is TGTGCCAGCAGCCAAGATCCGGGTCGGTATGGGAATGAGCAGTTCTTC.

This clone was observed a single time. The chain links TRBV5-1 to TRBJ2-7, with D tentatively TRBD1 (6 bases). V gave up 2 bases and J gave up 4 bases, with 16 bases separating them. The CDR3 contains 15 residues. The germline gives CDR1 SGHRS, CDR2 YFSETQ. For the CDR3, the DNA is TGCGCCAGCAGCTTCTTCCCCGACAGGCCGTACGAGCAGTACTTC. It encodes CASSFFPDRPYEQYF.

The genes are TRBV6-1 and TRBJ2-3; 8 nucleotides line up with TRBD2. V trimming: 3 bases; J trimming: 0 bases; junction bases outside the gene matches: 2. The CDR3 has 15 amino acids. Germline CDR1 is MNHNS and CDR2 is SASEGT. The CDR3 loop is CASSDLAGSTDTQYF. Here the CDR3 DNA reads TGTGCCAGCAGTGACTTAGCGGGAAGCACAGATACGCAGTATTTT.

V is TRBV30 and J is TRBJ1-3; 7 bases map to TRBD1. In germline, CDR1 is GTSNPN, CDR2 SVGIG (reference sequence). The V and J ends lost 7 bases and 1 base, in that order; junction bases with no gene match: 10. The CDR3 totals 15 residues. Here the CDR3 reads CASLGGRASGNTIYF. In nucleotides, the CDR3 is TGTGCCTCCTTAGGGGGCCGAGCGTCTGGAAACACCATATATTTT.

V is TRBV4-1 and J is TRBJ2-3, with 10 bases identical to TRBD2. Germline V CDR1 and CDR2: MGHRA, YSYEKL. The CDR3 has 15 amino acids. The ends lost 6 bases at V and 5 bases at J; junction bases unmatched: 8. This CDR3 is CASRLAGRLQDTQYF. As DNA, the CDR3 is TGCGCCAGCAGACTAGCGGGAAGACTACAAGATACGCAGTATTTT.

This clone was picked up one time. The V gene is TRBV7-2, the J gene TRBJ1-3, with D maybe TRBD1 (6 bases). The CDR3 has 13 amino acids. Germline lookup yields CDR1 SGHTA and CDR2 FQGNSA. Trimming pared 5 bases from V and 2 bases from J, leaving 7 bases between. The CDR3 here is CASSRTAGNTIYF. CDR3 in DNA: TGTGCCAGCAGCAGGACAGCTGGAAACACCATATATTTT.

The chain links TRBV27 to TRBJ2-1; 9 bases are a match to TRBD2. CDR1 MNHEY and CDR2 SMNVEV come from the germline V gene (reference sequence). Trimming took 0 bases from V and 6 from J; bases not matched to a gene: 3. CDR3 length equals 15 residues. CDR3 sequence reads: CASSLSVAGANEQFF. Written as DNA, the CDR3 is TGTGCCAGCAGTTTATCCGTAGCGGGAGCCAATGAGCAGTTCTTC.